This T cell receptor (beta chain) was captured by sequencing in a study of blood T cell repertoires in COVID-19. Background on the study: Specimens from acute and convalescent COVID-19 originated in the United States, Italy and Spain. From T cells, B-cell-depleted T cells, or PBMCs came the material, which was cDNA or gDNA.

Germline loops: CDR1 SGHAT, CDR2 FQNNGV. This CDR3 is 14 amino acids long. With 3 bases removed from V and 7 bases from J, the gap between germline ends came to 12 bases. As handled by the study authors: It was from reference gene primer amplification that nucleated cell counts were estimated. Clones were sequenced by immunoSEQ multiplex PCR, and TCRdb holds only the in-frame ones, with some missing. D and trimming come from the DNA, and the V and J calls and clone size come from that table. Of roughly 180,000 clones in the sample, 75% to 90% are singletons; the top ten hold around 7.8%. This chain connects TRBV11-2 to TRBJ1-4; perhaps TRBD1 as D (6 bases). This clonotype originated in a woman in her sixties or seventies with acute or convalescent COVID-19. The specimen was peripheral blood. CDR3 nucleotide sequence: TGTGCCAGCAGCTTCAGGAGAGGGGGTGAAAAACTGTTTTTT. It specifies CASSFRRGGEKLFF.